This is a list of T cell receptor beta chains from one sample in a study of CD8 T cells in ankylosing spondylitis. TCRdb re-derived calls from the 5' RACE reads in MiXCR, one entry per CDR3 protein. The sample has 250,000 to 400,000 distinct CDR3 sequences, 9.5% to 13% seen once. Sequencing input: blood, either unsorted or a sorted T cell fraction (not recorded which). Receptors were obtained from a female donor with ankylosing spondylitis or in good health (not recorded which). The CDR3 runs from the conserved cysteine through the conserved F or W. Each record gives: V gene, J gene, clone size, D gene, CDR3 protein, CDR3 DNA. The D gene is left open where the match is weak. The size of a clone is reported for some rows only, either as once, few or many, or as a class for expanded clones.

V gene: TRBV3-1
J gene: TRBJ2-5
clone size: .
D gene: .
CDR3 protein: CASSLGSGNEETQYF
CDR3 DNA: TGTGCCAGCAGCCTGGGGAGTGGCAATGAAGAGACCCAGTACTTC

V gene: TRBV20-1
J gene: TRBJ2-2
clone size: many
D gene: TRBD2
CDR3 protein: CSARPFGTMRTGELFF
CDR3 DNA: TGCAGTGCTAGGCCCTTTGGGACTATGAGGACCGGGGAGCTGTTTTTT

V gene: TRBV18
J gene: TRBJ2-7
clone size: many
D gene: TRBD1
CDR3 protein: CASSPRQGPYEQYF
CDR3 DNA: TGTGCCAGCTCACCACGACAGGGGCCCTACGAGCAGTACTTC

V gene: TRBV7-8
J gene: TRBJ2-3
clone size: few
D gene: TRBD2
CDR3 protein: CASSFGLAGFTDTQYF
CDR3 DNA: TGTGCCAGCAGCTTTGGACTAGCGGGCTTCACAGATACGCAGTATTTT

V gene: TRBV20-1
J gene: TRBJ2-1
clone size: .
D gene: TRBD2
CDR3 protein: CSASGRGVLTYNEQFF
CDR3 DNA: TGCAGTGCTAGTGGTCGGGGGGTCCTCACCTACAATGAGCAGTTCTTC

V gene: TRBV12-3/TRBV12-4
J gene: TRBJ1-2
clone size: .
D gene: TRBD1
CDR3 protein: CASSPGQGEGYTF
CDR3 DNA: TGTGCCAGCAGCCCTGGACAGGGGGAAGGCTACACCTTC

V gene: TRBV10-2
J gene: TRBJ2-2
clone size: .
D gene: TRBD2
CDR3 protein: CAVSRGGGNTGELFF
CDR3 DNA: TGCGCCGTCTCCCGCGGGGGGGGGAACACCGGGGAGCTGTTTTTT

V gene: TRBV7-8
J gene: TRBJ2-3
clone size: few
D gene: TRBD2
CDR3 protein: CASSQTRLAYSTDTQYF
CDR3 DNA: TGTGCCAGCAGCCAAACCCGACTAGCGTATAGCACAGATACGCAGTATTTT

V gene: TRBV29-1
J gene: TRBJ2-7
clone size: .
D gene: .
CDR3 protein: CSVEDQSRSEQYF
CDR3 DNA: TGCAGCGTTGAAGATCAGTCCAGATCCGAGCAGTACTTC

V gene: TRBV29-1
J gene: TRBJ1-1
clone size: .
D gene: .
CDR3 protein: CSAGGTEAFF
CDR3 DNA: TGCAGCGCTGGCGGCACTGAAGCTTTCTTT

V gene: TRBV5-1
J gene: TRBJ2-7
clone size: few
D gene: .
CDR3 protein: CASSLDPGSSYEQYF
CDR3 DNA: TGCGCCAGCAGCTTGGATCCCGGATCCTCCTACGAGCAGTACTTC

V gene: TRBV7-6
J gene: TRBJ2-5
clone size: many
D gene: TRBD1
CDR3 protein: CASSQDRGETQYF
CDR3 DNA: TGTGCCAGCAGCCAGGACAGGGGGGAGACCCAGTACTTC

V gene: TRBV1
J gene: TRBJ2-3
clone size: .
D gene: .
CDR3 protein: CTSTKGGLPRGATDTQYF
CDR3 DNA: TGCACCAGCACCAAAGGAGGCCTACCCAGAGGGGCCACAGATACGCAGTATTTT

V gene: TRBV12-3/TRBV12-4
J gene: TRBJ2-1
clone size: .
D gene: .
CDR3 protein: CASHPRGNYNEQFF
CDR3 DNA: TGTGCCAGCCACCCTCGCGGGAACTACAATGAGCAGTTCTTC

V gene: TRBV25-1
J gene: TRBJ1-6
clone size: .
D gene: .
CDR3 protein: CASSGGHSSSYNSPLHF
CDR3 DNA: TGTGCCAGCAGTGGAGGACACTCGAGCTCCTATAATTCACCCCTCCACTTT

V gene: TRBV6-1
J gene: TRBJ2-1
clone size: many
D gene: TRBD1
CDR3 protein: CPRQGTSSYNEQFF
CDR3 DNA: TGTCCAAGACAGGGGACGAGCTCCTACAATGAGCAGTTCTTC

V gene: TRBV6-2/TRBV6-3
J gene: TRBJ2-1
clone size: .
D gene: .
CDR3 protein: CASRRPRAAQNYNEQFF
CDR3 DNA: TGTGCCAGCAGACGCCCGAGGGCGGCGCAGAACTACAATGAGCAGTTCTTC

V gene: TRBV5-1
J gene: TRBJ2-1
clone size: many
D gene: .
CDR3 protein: CASSYRVVTYNEQFF
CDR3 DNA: TGCGCCAGCAGCTACAGGGTAGTCACCTACAATGAGCAGTTCTTC

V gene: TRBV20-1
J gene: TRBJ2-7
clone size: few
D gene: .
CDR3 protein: CSAKDAGANYEQYF
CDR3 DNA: TGCAGTGCTAAGGATGCAGGGGCGAACTACGAGCAGTACTTC

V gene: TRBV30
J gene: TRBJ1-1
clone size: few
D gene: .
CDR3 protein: CACSIGTANTEAFF
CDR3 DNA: TGTGCCTGTTCAATCGGGACTGCGAACACTGAAGCTTTCTTT

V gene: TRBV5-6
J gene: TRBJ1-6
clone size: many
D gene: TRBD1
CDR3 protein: CASSEQQGATYNSPLHF
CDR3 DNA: TGTGCCAGCAGCGAACAACAGGGGGCGACCTATAATTCACCCCTCCACTTT

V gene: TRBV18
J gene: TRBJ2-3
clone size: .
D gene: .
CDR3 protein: CASSPPGPTDTQYF
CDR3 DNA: TGTGCCAGCTCACCACCGGGACCCACAGATACGCAGTATTTT

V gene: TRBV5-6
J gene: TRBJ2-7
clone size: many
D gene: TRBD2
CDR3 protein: CASSLAGGDEQYF
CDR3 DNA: TGTGCCAGCAGCTTAGCGGGAGGAGATGAGCAGTACTTC

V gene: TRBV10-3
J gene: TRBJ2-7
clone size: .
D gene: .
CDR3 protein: CALLRGDEQYF
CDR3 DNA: TGTGCCCTTCTCAGGGGCGACGAGCAGTACTTC

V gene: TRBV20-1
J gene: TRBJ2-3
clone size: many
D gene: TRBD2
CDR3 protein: CSARPGTSGLTDTQYF
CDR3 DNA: TGCAGTGCTAGGCCCGGGACTAGCGGACTCACAGATACGCAGTATTTT

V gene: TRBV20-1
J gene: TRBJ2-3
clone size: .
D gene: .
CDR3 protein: CSALPPGGGTGDTQYF
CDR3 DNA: TGCAGTGCCCTCCCCCCAGGGGGAGGGACGGGGGATACGCAGTATTTT

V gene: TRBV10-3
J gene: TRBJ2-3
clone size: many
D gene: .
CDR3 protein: CAASGSNGTQYF
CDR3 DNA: TGTGCCGCGTCCGGGAGCAACGGTACGCAGTATTTT

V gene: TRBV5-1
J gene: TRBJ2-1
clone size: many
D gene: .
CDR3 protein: CASSLGWVGEQFF
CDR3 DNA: TGCGCCAGCAGCTTGGGCTGGGTTGGTGAGCAGTTCTTC

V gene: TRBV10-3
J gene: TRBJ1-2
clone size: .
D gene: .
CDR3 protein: CAISGDGGYTF
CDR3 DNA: TGTGCCATCAGTGGGGACGGGGGCTACACCTTC

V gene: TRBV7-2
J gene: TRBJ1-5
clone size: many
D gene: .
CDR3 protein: CASSDFNQPQHF
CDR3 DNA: TGTGCCAGCAGCGACTTTAATCAGCCCCAGCATTTT

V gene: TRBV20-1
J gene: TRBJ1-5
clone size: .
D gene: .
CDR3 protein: CSAREGFSQPQHF
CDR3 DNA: TGCAGTGCTAGAGAAGGGTTCAGCCAGCCCCAGCATTTT

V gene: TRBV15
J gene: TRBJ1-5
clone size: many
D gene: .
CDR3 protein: CATSRGSFSNQPQHF
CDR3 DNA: TGTGCCACCAGCAGAGGCAGCTTTAGCAATCAGCCCCAGCATTTT

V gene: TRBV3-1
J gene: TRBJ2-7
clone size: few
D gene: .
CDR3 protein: CASSQGAIYEQYF
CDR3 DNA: TGTGCCAGCAGCCAAGGCGCCATTTACGAGCAGTACTTC

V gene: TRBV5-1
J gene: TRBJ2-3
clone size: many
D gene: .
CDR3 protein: CASSATPSRIPGDTQYF
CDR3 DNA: TGCGCCAGCAGCGCAACGCCGTCTAGGATCCCTGGAGATACGCAGTATTTT

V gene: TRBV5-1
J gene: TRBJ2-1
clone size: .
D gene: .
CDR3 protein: CASSPSGQRTYNEQFF
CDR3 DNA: TGCGCCAGCAGCCCCTCCGGCCAAAGGACCTACAATGAGCAGTTCTTC

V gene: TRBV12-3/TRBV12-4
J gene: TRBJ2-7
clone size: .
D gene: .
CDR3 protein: CASGRLGGEQYF
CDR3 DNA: TGTGCCAGCGGGAGGTTGGGTGGCGAGCAGTACTTC

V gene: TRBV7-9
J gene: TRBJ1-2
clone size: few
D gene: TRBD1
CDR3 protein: CASSSDREAGYTF
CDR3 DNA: TGTGCCAGCAGCTCAGACAGGGAAGCAGGCTACACCTTC

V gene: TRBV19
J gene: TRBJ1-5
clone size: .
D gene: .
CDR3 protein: CASSARQRYQPQHF
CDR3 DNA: TGTGCCAGTTCGGCCAGGCAACGATATCAGCCCCAGCATTTT

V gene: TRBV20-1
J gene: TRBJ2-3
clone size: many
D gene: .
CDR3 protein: CSASTLDTQYF
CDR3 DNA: TGCAGTGCCTCGACCCTAGATACGCAGTATTTT

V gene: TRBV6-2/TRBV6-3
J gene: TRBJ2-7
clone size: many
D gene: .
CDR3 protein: CASSPRGPSQQYF
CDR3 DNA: TGTGCCAGCAGTCCTCGAGGTCCTTCTCAGCAGTACTTC

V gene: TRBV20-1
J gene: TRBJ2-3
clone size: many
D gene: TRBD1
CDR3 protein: CSARGLSRQGADTQYF
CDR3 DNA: TGCAGTGCTAGAGGACTATCCCGACAGGGTGCAGATACGCAGTATTTT

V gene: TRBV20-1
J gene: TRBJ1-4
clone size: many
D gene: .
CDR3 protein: CSATKRDRFSNEKLFF
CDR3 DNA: TGCAGTGCTACGAAACGCGACAGATTCTCTAATGAAAAACTGTTTTTT